These T cell receptor beta chains were read from a single sample in a study of T cells in Graves' hyperthyroidism and ophthalmopathy. TCRdb re-called the multiplex PCR reads through MiXCR, storing one row per CDR3 protein. Of hundreds of thousands of distinct CDR3 sequences detected, about 16% appear once; the ten largest clones hold 25% to 30%. The sequenced sample was blood. These receptors were obtained from a woman aged 18-35 years with Graves' ophthalmopathy. Each CDR3 is given with its conserved first and last residue. D genes are given only for firm matches. Where a row states a size, it is once, few, many or the class of an expanded clone; other rows omit it.

j_call: TRBJ1-1; clone_size: many; cdr3_length: 15; d_call: TRBD1; v_call: TRBV6-5; cdr3_aa: CASSYSGRQGVEAFF; cdr3_nt: TGTGCCAGCAGTTACTCTGGACGACAGGGGGTCGAAGCTTTCTTT
j_call: TRBJ2-2; clone_size: many; cdr3_length: 17; d_call: TRBD2; v_call: TRBV20-1; cdr3_aa: CSAIGLGLAENTGELFF; cdr3_nt: TGCAGTGCTATCGGACTAGGACTAGCGGAGAACACCGGGGAGCTGTTTTTT
j_call: TRBJ1-2; clone_size: many; cdr3_length: 13; d_call: .; v_call: TRBV11-2; cdr3_aa: CASSPSSPYGYTF; cdr3_nt: TGTGCCAGCAGCCCCTCTAGCCCCTATGGCTACACCTTC
j_call: TRBJ2-5; clone_size: many; cdr3_length: 16; d_call: .; v_call: TRBV28; cdr3_aa: CASRASGPPIQETQYF; cdr3_nt: TGTGCCAGCAGGGCAAGTGGGCCCCCAATCCAAGAGACCCAGTACTTC
j_call: TRBJ1-1; clone_size: many; cdr3_length: 14; d_call: .; v_call: TRBV13; cdr3_aa: CASSLVQENTEAFF; cdr3_nt: TGTGCCAGCAGCTTAGTTCAGGAGAACACTGAAGCTTTCTTT
j_call: TRBJ2-5; clone_size: few; cdr3_length: 14; d_call: .; v_call: TRBV6-1; cdr3_aa: CASRRTSYQETQYF; cdr3_nt: TGTGCCAGCAGGAGGACATCGTACCAAGAGACCCAGTACTTC
j_call: TRBJ2-3; clone_size: many; cdr3_length: 14; d_call: .; v_call: TRBV5-8; cdr3_aa: CASSFDSSTDTQYF; cdr3_nt: TGTGCCAGCAGCTTTGACAGTAGCACAGATACGCAGTATTTT
j_call: TRBJ2-7; clone_size: few; cdr3_length: 14; d_call: .; v_call: TRBV19; cdr3_aa: CASSIVTDSYEQYF; cdr3_nt: TGTGCCAGTAGTATAGTGACAGACTCCTACGAGCAGTACTTC
j_call: TRBJ1-1; clone_size: many; cdr3_length: 13; d_call: .; v_call: TRBV11-2; cdr3_aa: CASSFGLNTEAFF; cdr3_nt: TGTGCCAGCAGCTTCGGTCTGAACACTGAAGCTTTCTTT
j_call: TRBJ1-1; clone_size: many; cdr3_length: 12; d_call: .; v_call: TRBV10-3; cdr3_aa: CAISERQGEAFF; cdr3_nt: TGTGCCATCAGTGAGAGGCAGGGTGAAGCTTTCTTT
j_call: TRBJ2-1; clone_size: many; cdr3_length: 11; d_call: .; v_call: TRBV27; cdr3_aa: CASAAFNEQFF; cdr3_nt: TGTGCCAGCGCAGCTTTCAATGAGCAGTTCTTC
j_call: TRBJ2-1; clone_size: many; cdr3_length: 13; d_call: .; v_call: TRBV5-5; cdr3_aa: CASSTGTYNEQFF; cdr3_nt: TGTGCCAGCAGCACCGGGACCTACAATGAGCAGTTCTTC
j_call: TRBJ1-4; clone_size: many; cdr3_length: 15; d_call: .; v_call: TRBV6-1; cdr3_aa: CASSAHRKVWEKLFF; cdr3_nt: TGTGCCAGCAGTGCCCACAGGAAGGTTTGGGAAAAACTGTTTTTT
j_call: TRBJ2-7; clone_size: many; cdr3_length: 17; d_call: TRBD2; v_call: TRBV5-1; cdr3_aa: CASSSIEGLAGYNEQYF; cdr3_nt: TGCGCCAGCAGCTCTATCGAAGGACTAGCGGGATACAACGAGCAGTACTTC
j_call: TRBJ2-1; clone_size: many; cdr3_length: 14; d_call: TRBD2; v_call: TRBV7-3; cdr3_aa: CASSLRGTSIEQFF; cdr3_nt: TGTGCCAGCAGCTTAAGAGGGACTAGCATTGAGCAGTTCTTC
j_call: TRBJ2-7; clone_size: .; cdr3_length: 15; d_call: TRBD2; v_call: TRBV25-1; cdr3_aa: CASSDSLAGSYEQYF; cdr3_nt: TGTGCCAGCAGTGATTCACTAGCGGGTTCCTACGAGCAGTACTTC
j_call: TRBJ2-7; clone_size: many; cdr3_length: 15; d_call: TRBD1; v_call: TRBV18; cdr3_aa: CASSPRKDRANEQYF; cdr3_nt: TGTGCCAGCTCACCGCGAAAGGACAGGGCCAACGAGCAGTACTTC
j_call: TRBJ1-2; clone_size: many; cdr3_length: 15; d_call: TRBD1; v_call: TRBV11-3; cdr3_aa: CASSPQGASPWGYTF; cdr3_nt: TGTGCCAGCAGCCCACAGGGGGCGTCCCCCTGGGGCTACACCTTC
j_call: TRBJ1-2; clone_size: many; cdr3_length: 14; d_call: .; v_call: TRBV5-6; cdr3_aa: CASSLGDTPYGYTF; cdr3_nt: TGTGCCAGCAGCTTGGGGGACACACCCTATGGCTACACCTTC
j_call: TRBJ2-7; clone_size: .; cdr3_length: 13; d_call: .; v_call: TRBV6-5; cdr3_aa: CASSYGGHYEQYF; cdr3_nt: TGTGCCAGCAGTTATGGAGGGCACTACGAGCAGTACTTC
j_call: TRBJ2-3; clone_size: many; cdr3_length: 16; d_call: TRBD2; v_call: TRBV7-9; cdr3_aa: CASSLGLAGGPVKQYF; cdr3_nt: TGTGCCAGCAGCTTAGGGCTAGCGGGAGGGCCGGTCAAGCAGTATTTT
j_call: TRBJ2-1; clone_size: many; cdr3_length: 15; d_call: TRBD1; v_call: TRBV12-5; cdr3_aa: CASVAHQGVYNEQFF; cdr3_nt: TGTGCTAGTGTTGCCCACCAGGGGGTCTACAATGAGCAGTTCTTC
j_call: TRBJ2-7; clone_size: many; cdr3_length: 14; d_call: .; v_call: TRBV7-2; cdr3_aa: CASSLSRTTYEQYF; cdr3_nt: TGTGCCAGCAGCTTAAGCCGCACCACCTACGAGCAGTACTTC
j_call: TRBJ1-2; clone_size: many; cdr3_length: 14; d_call: TRBD1; v_call: TRBV7-9; cdr3_aa: CASSSLQGARGYTF; cdr3_nt: TGTGCCAGCAGCTCGTTACAGGGGGCGCGGGGCTACACCTTC
j_call: TRBJ1-2; clone_size: many; cdr3_length: 16; d_call: .; v_call: TRBV3-1; cdr3_aa: CASSQDPASSNYGYTF; cdr3_nt: TGTGCCAGCAGCCAAGATCCCGCCTCAAGTAACTATGGCTACACCTTC
j_call: TRBJ2-1; clone_size: many; cdr3_length: 15; d_call: .; v_call: TRBV28; cdr3_aa: CASSLSGARGNEQFF; cdr3_nt: TGTGCCAGCAGTTTATCGGGAGCCCGGGGCAATGAGCAGTTCTTC
j_call: TRBJ1-6; clone_size: many; cdr3_length: 14; d_call: .; v_call: TRBV5-1; cdr3_aa: CASSLVGENSPLHF; cdr3_nt: TGCGCCAGCAGCTTGGTGGGGGAGAATTCACCCCTCCACTTT
j_call: TRBJ1-4; clone_size: .; cdr3_length: 24; d_call: .; v_call: TRBV7-3; cdr3_aa: CASSYRDRLYNEQFFGPGNEKLFF; cdr3_nt: .
j_call: TRBJ1-5; clone_size: many; cdr3_length: 15; d_call: .; v_call: TRBV20-1; cdr3_aa: CSARWGSGFNQPQHF; cdr3_nt: TGCAGTGCTAGATGGGGGTCGGGGTTCAATCAGCCCCAGCATTTT
j_call: TRBJ2-3; clone_size: many; cdr3_length: 13; d_call: .; v_call: TRBV12-5; cdr3_aa: CASGPSGVDTQYF; cdr3_nt: TGTGCTAGTGGTCCCTCCGGGGTAGATACGCAGTATTTT
j_call: TRBJ2-7; clone_size: many; cdr3_length: 12; d_call: .; v_call: TRBV11-2; cdr3_aa: CASSFADYEQYF; cdr3_nt: TGTGCCAGCAGCTTCGCCGACTACGAGCAGTACTTC
j_call: TRBJ2-5; clone_size: many; cdr3_length: 14; d_call: TRBD2; v_call: TRBV6-2/TRBV6-3; cdr3_aa: CASSWASGDETQYF; cdr3_nt: TGTGCCAGCAGTTGGGCTAGCGGGGATGAGACCCAGTACTTC
j_call: TRBJ2-2; clone_size: many; cdr3_length: 16; d_call: .; v_call: TRBV28; cdr3_aa: CASSPRGGSQTGELFF; cdr3_nt: TGTGCCAGCAGTCCTAGAGGAGGGTCCCAGACCGGGGAGCTGTTTTTT
j_call: TRBJ1-2; clone_size: many; cdr3_length: 11; d_call: .; v_call: TRBV2; cdr3_aa: CASSGNVGYTF; cdr3_nt: TGTGCCAGCAGTGGAAACGTTGGCTACACCTTC
j_call: TRBJ1-6; clone_size: many; cdr3_length: 13; d_call: TRBD1; v_call: TRBV2; cdr3_aa: CASAGQGDSPLHF; cdr3_nt: TGTGCCAGCGCGGGACAGGGAGATTCACCCCTCCACTTT
j_call: TRBJ2-5; clone_size: .; cdr3_length: 13; d_call: TRBD2; v_call: TRBV2; cdr3_aa: CASQRGGQVTQYF; cdr3_nt: TGTGCCAGCCAGCGGGGGGGCCAAGTGACCCAGTACTTC
j_call: TRBJ2-5; clone_size: many; cdr3_length: 16; d_call: TRBD2; v_call: TRBV24-1; cdr3_aa: CATSDISGSGRETQYF; cdr3_nt: TGTGCCACCAGTGATATTAGCGGGAGCGGTCGAGAGACCCAGTACTTC
j_call: TRBJ2-2; clone_size: many; cdr3_length: 12; d_call: .; v_call: TRBV7-3; cdr3_aa: CASSGAGGELFF; cdr3_nt: TGTGCCAGCTCGGGAGCGGGCGGGGAGCTGTTTTTT
j_call: TRBJ1-3; clone_size: many; cdr3_length: 15; d_call: .; v_call: TRBV5-1; cdr3_aa: CASSPSIGSGNTIYF; cdr3_nt: TGCGCCAGCAGCCCGTCGATAGGGTCTGGAAACACCATATATTTT
j_call: TRBJ2-5; clone_size: many; cdr3_length: 14; d_call: .; v_call: TRBV6-1; cdr3_aa: CASSEIINQETQYF; cdr3_nt: TGTGCCAGCAGTGAAATAATAAACCAAGAGACCCAGTACTTC
j_call: TRBJ1-2; clone_size: many; cdr3_length: 12; d_call: .; v_call: TRBV20-1; cdr3_aa: CSAIQGTYGYTF; cdr3_nt: TGCAGTGCTATACAGGGAACCTATGGCTACACCTTC
j_call: TRBJ2-5; clone_size: many; cdr3_length: 12; d_call: .; v_call: TRBV7-8; cdr3_aa: CASSFTAETQYF; cdr3_nt: TGTGCCAGCAGCTTCACGGCGGAGACCCAGTACTTC
j_call: TRBJ1-2; clone_size: many; cdr3_length: 14; d_call: .; v_call: TRBV28; cdr3_aa: CASSLRAFLYGYTF; cdr3_nt: TGTGCCAGCAGTTTGAGGGCCTTTCTCTATGGCTACACCTTC
j_call: TRBJ2-5; clone_size: many; cdr3_length: 13; d_call: .; v_call: TRBV10-3; cdr3_aa: CAIRGGPQETQYF; cdr3_nt: TGTGCCATCAGAGGGGGTCCCCAAGAGACCCAGTACTTC
j_call: TRBJ2-5; clone_size: many; cdr3_length: 15; d_call: TRBD1; v_call: TRBV24-1; cdr3_aa: CATSDFTGTGETQYF; cdr3_nt: TGTGCCACCAGTGATTTCACCGGGACAGGAGAGACCCAGTACTTC
j_call: TRBJ2-3; clone_size: many; cdr3_length: 19; d_call: .; v_call: TRBV7-9; cdr3_aa: CASSLGYISVRGSTDTQYF; cdr3_nt: TGTGCCAGCAGCTTGGGCTATATATCGGTCAGGGGTAGCACAGATACGCAGTATTTT
j_call: TRBJ1-2; clone_size: many; cdr3_length: 14; d_call: .; v_call: TRBV24-1; cdr3_aa: CATSDVGGAGGYTF; cdr3_nt: TGTGCCACCAGTGACGTTGGAGGGGCAGGGGGCTACACCTTC
j_call: TRBJ2-1; clone_size: many; cdr3_length: 18; d_call: .; v_call: TRBV29-1; cdr3_aa: CSVEARRGTSHRGNEQFF; cdr3_nt: TGCAGCGTTGAGGCCCGTAGGGGGACCAGCCATCGGGGGAATGAGCAGTTCTTC